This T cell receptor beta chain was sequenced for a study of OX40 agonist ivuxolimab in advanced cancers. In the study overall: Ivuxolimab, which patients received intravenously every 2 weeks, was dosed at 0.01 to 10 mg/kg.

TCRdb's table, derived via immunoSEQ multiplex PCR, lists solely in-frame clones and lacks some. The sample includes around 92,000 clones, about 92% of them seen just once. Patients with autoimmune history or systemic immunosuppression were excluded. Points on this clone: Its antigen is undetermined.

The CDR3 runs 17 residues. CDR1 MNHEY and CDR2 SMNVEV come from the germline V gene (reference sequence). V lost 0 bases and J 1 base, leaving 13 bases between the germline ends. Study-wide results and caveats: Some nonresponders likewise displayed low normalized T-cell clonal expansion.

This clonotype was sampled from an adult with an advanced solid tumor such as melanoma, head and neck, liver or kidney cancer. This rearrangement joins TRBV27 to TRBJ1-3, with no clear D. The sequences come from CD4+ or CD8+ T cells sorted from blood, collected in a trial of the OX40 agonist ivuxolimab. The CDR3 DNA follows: TGTGCCAGCAGTTTATCGACCCCAACAGTTTCTGGAAACACCATATATTTT. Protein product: CASSLSTPTVSGNTIYF.